Shown below are 7 T cell receptor beta chains from a single sample sequenced in a study of T-cell reconstitution after alpha-beta-depleted transplantation in children. This sample's TCRbeta library carried unique molecular identifier barcodes. TCRdb used MiXCR to reprocess the PCR reads, holding one entry per CDR3 protein. Here the sample spans about 360,000 distinct CDR3 sequences, about an eighth being singletons. Sequenced material: PBMCs, taken from the stem cell graft. These TCRs come from a human donor who donated a stem cell graft to a child with Fanconi anemia.

This chain joins TRBV19 and TRBJ2-5; 7 nucleotides agree with TRBD2. CDR3 length equals 15 residues. Germline V lookup: CDR1 LNHDA, CDR2 SQIVND (reference sequence). With 5 bases clipped from V and 0 bases from J, the junction kept 6 bases outside the gene matches. CDR3 in DNA: TGTGCCAGTAGTGTCGGACTAGAGAACCAAGAGACCCAGTACTTC. It translates to CASSVGLENQETQYF. The variable domain in full, completed from reference TRBV19 and TRBJ2-5, reads DGGITQSPKYLFRKEGQNVTLSCEQNLNHDAMYWYRQDPGQGLRLIYYSQIVNDFQKGDIAEGYSVSREKKESFPLTVTSAQKNPTAFYLCASSVGLENQETQYFGPGTRLLVL.

This clonotype was observed a few times. The rearrangement uses TRBV5-1 and TRBJ2-3; D might be TRBD1 (6 bases). V gave up 4 bases and J gave up 0 bases, with 12 bases separating them. The CDR3 is made up of 15 amino acids. CDR1 is SGHRS and CDR2 is YFSETQ in the germline V gene. The CDR3 DNA follows: TGCGCCAGCAGCCCCCAGGGGCCTAGCACAGATACGCAGTATTTT. Translating it yields CASSPQGPSTDTQYF. The whole variable domain, remainder taken from reference TRBV5-1 and TRBJ2-3, is KAGVTQTPRYLIKTRGQQVTLSCSPISGHRSVSWYQQTPGQGLQFLFEYFSETQRNKGNFPGRFSGRQFSNSRSEMNVSTLELGDSALYLCASSPQGPSTDTQYFGPGTRLTVL.

This clonotype was seen at least ten times. V usage is TRBV5-1 and J usage is TRBJ1-1, with D possibly TRBD1 on 6 matching bases. The ends were cut back, 6 bases at V and 5 bases at J, with 20 bases in the middle. Germline assignment: CDR1 SGHRS and CDR2 YFSETQ. There are 15 residues in the CDR3. In DNA form, the CDR3 reads TGCGCCAGCACAACGGAGAGTGGGGGCGCGACTGAAGCTTTCTTT. Its translation: CASTTESGGATEAFF.

This chain uses TRBV7-9 with TRBJ2-3; 7 bases align to TRBD1. There are 14 residues in the CDR3. Trimming at V came to 2 bases and at J to 2 bases, leaving 1 base not matched to a gene. CDR1 SEHNR and CDR2 FQNEAQ come from the germline V gene (reference sequence). The CDR3 here is CASSLKGATDTQYF. The CDR3, as DNA: TGTGCCAGCAGCTTAAAGGGGGCCACAGATACGCAGTATTTT.

The chain carries TRBV29-1 and TRBJ2-7, with TRBD2 matching 8 bases. The junction had 4 bases not matched to a gene; V was cut back by 4 bases and J by 5 bases. Per germline, CDR1 SQVTM and CDR2 ANQGSEA. The CDR3 runs 12 residues. DNA of the CDR3: TGCAGCGTTGCCAGCGGGGGCAACGAGCAGTACTTC. Its translation is CSVASGGNEQYF.

V and J are TRBV12-3 or TRBV12-4 and TRBJ2-3; possible D gene TRBD2, 6 bases. This CDR3 comprises 14 residues. V was clipped by 0 bases and J by 7 bases, with 11 bases between them. The CDR3 DNA sequence: TGTGCCAGCAGTTTAGCGGGGGGAGTAAATACGCAGTATTTT. Residues: CASSLAGGVNTQYF.

Notes on this clonotype: One base away lies a much larger clone, so this may be a sequencing read error. The rearrangement links TRBV6-1 to TRBJ1-5; TRBD1 agrees at 8 bases. Germline V gene lookup returns CDR1 MNHNS and CDR2 SASEGT. This CDR3 contains 15 residues. CDR3: CSSRSGQGHNQPQHF. The CDR3 nucleotides are TGTTCCAGCAGATCCGGACAGGGCCACAATCAGCCCCAGCATTTT.